Listed below are T cell receptor beta chains from one sample, sequenced in a study of shared clonotypes between healthy human individuals. Using immunoSEQ multiplex PCR, the repertoire was profiled, and TCRdb retains in-frame clones only, with some absent. The table lists millions of clones, approximately 94% of them singletons. Sequenced material: naive CD8+ T cells sorted from blood. These receptors were obtained from a man younger than 35 in good health. CDR3s include the opening cysteine and the closing phenylalanine or tryptophan. The D gene is left open where the match is weak. Not all rows give a size; the values are once, few, many and, for expanded clones, a class.

DNA: TGCGCCAGCAGCCAAGACGGCGGGGCTGACGAGCAGTACTTC
CDR3: CASSQDGGADEQYF
size: -
J: TRBJ2-7
D: -
V: TRBV4-1

DNA: TGTGCCAGCAGTGCGGGACACCTTAACAATGAGCAGTTCTTC
CDR3: CASSAGHLNNEQFF
size: once
J: TRBJ2-1
D: -
V: TRBV5-4

DNA: TGTGCCAGCAGCTTAGGAAGCTACAATGAGCAGTTCTTC
CDR3: CASSLGSYNEQFF
size: -
J: TRBJ2-1
D: -
V: TRBV7-9

DNA: TGTGCCAGCAGCGTAGTATCCGGGAGCAGAAACACCATATATTTT
CDR3: CASSVVSGSRNTIYF
size: -
J: TRBJ1-3
D: -
V: TRBV9

DNA: TGTGCCAGCAGCTTAAAAAATTCACCCCTCCACTTT
CDR3: CASSLKNSPLHF
size: once
J: TRBJ1-6
D: -
V: TRBV5-4

DNA: TGTGCGCGTCAGCCCCAGCATTTT
CDR3: CARQPQHF
size: few
J: TRBJ1-5
D: -
V: TRBV7-6

DNA: TGTGCCAGCAGCCCAGGACTAGGCCGGGACAATGAGCAGTTCTTC
CDR3: CASSPGLGRDNEQFF
size: -
J: TRBJ2-1
D: TRBD2
V: TRBV9

DNA: TGTGCCAGCAGCTTCATCGGGGACCCCGCCGGGGAGCTGTTTTTT
CDR3: CASSFIGDPAGELFF
size: -
J: TRBJ2-2
D: -
V: TRBV5-6

DNA: TGTGCCAGCAGTACCCTAGGACAGGGCCCCTCCTACGAGCAGTACTTC
CDR3: CASSTLGQGPSYEQYF
size: -
J: TRBJ2-7
D: TRBD1
V: TRBV27

DNA: TGTGCCAGCAGCTTGGAGGGACATCTTTTTCGGGAGCAGTACTTC
CDR3: CASSLEGHLFREQYF
size: -
J: TRBJ2-7
D: -
V: TRBV5-6

DNA: TGTGCCAGCAGTCCATATGGGACAGGGGATGAAAAACTGTTTTTT
CDR3: CASSPYGTGDEKLFF
size: once
J: TRBJ1-4
D: TRBD1
V: TRBV27

DNA: TGTGCCAGCAGCTTAGGGGGGGAAGGCTCCGAGCATGGCTACACCTTC
CDR3: CASSLGGEGSEHGYTF
size: -
J: TRBJ1-2
D: -
V: TRBV5-4

DNA: TGTGCCAGCAGTTATGACCGAGGGTACGAGCAGTACTTC
CDR3: CASSYDRGYEQYF
size: once
J: TRBJ2-7
D: -
V: TRBV6-5

DNA: TGTGCCTGGAGTGCCACAGGGCCCACCGGGGAGCTGTTTTTT
CDR3: CAWSATGPTGELFF
size: -
J: TRBJ2-2
D: -
V: TRBV30

DNA: TGTGCCTGGAGTGTTGTGGGGGGGCTGGAAGGCTACACCTTC
CDR3: CAWSVVGGLEGYTF
size: -
J: TRBJ1-2
D: -
V: TRBV30

DNA: TGCGCCAGCAGCCAAAGGTATGCGGTTGGAGAGACCCAGTACTTC
CDR3: CASSQRYAVGETQYF
size: -
J: TRBJ2-5
D: -
V: TRBV4-3

DNA: TGTGCCAGCAGGCAGGGAAGCACTGAAGCTTTCTTT
CDR3: CASRQGSTEAFF
size: -
J: TRBJ1-1
D: -
V: TRBV2

DNA: TGCGCCAGCAGCCTACTAGCGGGGGACGTCGAGCAGTACTTC
CDR3: CASSLLAGDVEQYF
size: -
J: TRBJ2-7
D: TRBD2
V: TRBV4-1

DNA: TGTGCCAGCAGGTCTAATGAGCAGTTCTTC
CDR3: CASRSNEQFF
size: -
J: TRBJ2-1
D: -
V: TRBV11-2

DNA: TGTGCCAGCAGCTTAGTCACTAGCGGGAGTACAACCAAAAACATTCAGTACTTC
CDR3: CASSLVTSGSTTKNIQYF
size: -
J: TRBJ2-4
D: TRBD2
V: TRBV13

DNA: TGTGCCTGGAGTTTGGGAGGCGGGTCCTACGAGCAGTACTTC
CDR3: CAWSLGGGSYEQYF
size: -
J: TRBJ2-7
D: -
V: TRBV30

DNA: TGTGCCAGCAGCTTCAGGGGTGGCAACGAGCAGTACTTC
CDR3: CASSFRGGNEQYF
size: -
J: TRBJ2-7
D: -
V: TRBV11-2

DNA: TGTGCCAGCAGTTATGGGGCGTGGGAGACCCAGTACTTC
CDR3: CASSYGAWETQYF
size: -
J: TRBJ2-5
D: -
V: TRBV27

DNA: TGTGCCAGTAGCCTCGGACAGGGTTATAATTCACCCCTCCACTTT
CDR3: CASSLGQGYNSPLHF
size: -
J: TRBJ1-6
D: TRBD1
V: TRBV19

DNA: TGCAGTGCAAAGCGAAATGAAGCTTTCTTT
CDR3: CSAKRNEAFF
size: -
J: TRBJ1-1
D: -
V: TRBV20-1

DNA: TGTGCCAGCAGCGAGAGGGGGGGCCTGGGTTCACCCCTCCACTTT
CDR3: CASSERGGLGSPLHF
size: few
J: TRBJ1-6
D: -
V: TRBV9

DNA: TGTGCCACCAGCAGACACTACAATGAGCAGTTCTTC
CDR3: CATSRHYNEQFF
size: -
J: TRBJ2-1
D: -
V: TRBV15

DNA: TGTGCCAGTAGTATGGCCCTAGTGACAGATTACACCTTC
CDR3: CASSMALVTDYTF
size: once
J: TRBJ1-2
D: -
V: TRBV19